The entry below gives a single T cell receptor (beta chain) sequence along with its context. A much bigger clone sits one base away, suggesting this may be a read error. The sample originates from a study of regulatory T cells in long-lasting Graves disease. The TCR beta library used iRepertoire HTBI primers with Arm-PCR amplification of CDR3. From the multiplex PCR reads, TCRdb called clonotypes with MiXCR, one entry per CDR3 protein. The sample carries around 400,000 distinct CDR3 sequences, less than 25% recorded once. The CDR3 has 17 amino acids. V shed 2 bases, J shed 3 bases, and the junction held 8 bases outside the gene matches. The germline CDR1 and CDR2 sequences are MDHEN and SYDVKM. Time point: persistent/refractory GD, antithyroid drugs over 5 years with positive TRAb. Preparation of the TCR library used RNA extracted from PBMCs.

The source is a female donor with Graves disease. The sequencing here drew on peripheral blood mononuclear cells (PBMCs), taken when the disease was refractory, from a patient treated with antithyroid drugs. The chain recombines TRBV28 with TRBJ2-2; 8 bases are shared with TRBD2. The CDR3 DNA reads as TGTGCCAGCAGTTTAGAATCAGGACTAGCCCACACCGGGGAGCTGTTTTTT. Amino acid sequence: CASSLESGLAHTGELFF.